The TCR beta chain under discussion was sequenced for a study of identical twins. The cDNA had a unique molecular identifier and a template-switch universal primer site. Each CDR3 protein is one row after TCRdb ran MiXCR on the 5' RACE reads. The table lists about 500,000 distinct CDR3 sequences, roughly 13% of them singletons. This clonotype was recorded a few times. Antigen specificity is unknown. The study's findings and limits: Twin sharing of out-of-frame TCR alpha was underestimated by models in monozygotic pairs. A partial confounding effect on zero-insertion analyses could come from invariant MAIT and iNKT cells.

The sample was also reused in another study, on yellow fever vaccine responses in identical twins. That source reports: Twins reportedly had a vaccine T cell response that seemed partly convergent, partly personalized.

This sequence was found in a woman younger than 35 in good health. Sequenced: CD4+ T cells sorted from blood.

Here the CDR3 DNA reads TGCAGCTCCGTGATAGGGGCAAAACTGTTTTTT. It codes for CSSVIGAKLFF. This sequence joins TRBV29-1 and TRBJ1-4, with a weak D call TRBD1 (5 bases). CDR3 length equals 11 residues. Germline V lookup: CDR1 SQVTM, CDR2 ANQGSEA. V lost 8 bases to trimming and J lost 10 bases, with 14 bases between them.